The 6 T cell receptor beta chains below come from one sample, sequenced in a study of T cell repertoires in cytomegalovirus infection. TCRdb recomputed calls from the reads with MiXCR, one row per CDR3 protein. The sample includes 750,000 to 950,000 distinct CDR3 sequences, about 29% of them seen just once. Their cognate antigens are unknown. The sequencing here drew on cultured CD8+ T cells from PBMCs, taken from culture after CMV antigen stimulation. The receptors were gathered from a human donor in good health (CMV status not recorded). Some clones in this sample may be carry-over from other donors' samples.

This clonotype was seen a few times. This chain uses TRBV10-2 with TRBJ2-3, with D tentatively TRBD2 (5 bases). CDR3 length: 15 residues. Looked up from germline, CDR1 is WSHSY and CDR2 is SAAADI. Trimming shortened V by 8 bases and J by 0 bases, and 15 bases separated the two germline ends. CDR3 nucleotides: TGCGCCAGCTGTGGGTCGGGGTTAAGCACAGATACGCAGTATTTT. This gives the protein CASCGSGLSTDTQYF.

This clonotype was seen many times. The rearrangement links TRBV7-2 to TRBJ2-3, with TRBD2 matching 11 bases. Germline trimming cut 3 bases from V and 6 bases from J; bases unmatched to any gene: 5. Germline V lookup: CDR1 SGHTA, CDR2 FQGNSA. This CDR3 has 15 residues. CDR3 sequence (DNA): TGTGCCAGCAGCTTCCCACTAGCGGGGGATGATACGCAGTATTTT. This sequence encodes CASSFPLAGDDTQYF.

CDR3 coding DNA: TGTGCCAGTAGTTTTAGTACCGGGACAGGATTTTACGAGCAGTACTTC. Its translation: CASSFSTGTGFYEQYF. This chain links TRBV19 with TRBJ2-7, with 8 bases matching TRBD1. Germline CDR1 reads LNHDA; CDR2 reads SQIVND (reference sequence). Trimming removed 5 bases from V and 4 bases from J; junction bases left unmatched: 13. The CDR3 is 16 amino acids.

Here the CDR3 reads CASSPGQTNYEQYF. The CDR3 nucleotides are TGTGCCAGCAGCCCGGGACAGACAAACTACGAGCAGTACTTC. The V and J genes are TRBV6-1 and TRBJ2-7; TRBD1 matches 7 bases. With 6 bases clipped from V and 3 bases from J, the junction kept 8 bases outside the gene matches. The CDR3 has 14 residues. The germline V gene has CDR1 MNHNS and CDR2 SASEGT.

The CDR3 reads CASSFGQVVTEAFF. The CDR3 DNA reads as TGCGCCAGCAGCTTCGGACAGGTCGTGACTGAAGCTTTCTTT. V is TRBV4-1 and J is TRBJ1-1; 7 bases agree with TRBD1. There are 14 residues in the CDR3. Trimming at V came to 5 bases and at J to 5 bases, leaving 8 bases not matched to a gene. CDR1 and CDR2 from the germline V gene are MGHRA and YSYEKL.

The chain carries TRBV27 and TRBJ2-3; 12 nucleotides agree with TRBD2. In germline, CDR1 is MNHEY, CDR2 SMNVEV (reference sequence). J gave up 1 base and V 8 bases, and 13 bases lay outside the gene matches. The CDR3 covers 18 residues. DNA of the CDR3: TGTGCCAGCCTACGCCGGGCTAGCGGGGGGGCGGGCACAGATACGCAGTATTTT. Translation gives CASLRRASGGAGTDTQYF.